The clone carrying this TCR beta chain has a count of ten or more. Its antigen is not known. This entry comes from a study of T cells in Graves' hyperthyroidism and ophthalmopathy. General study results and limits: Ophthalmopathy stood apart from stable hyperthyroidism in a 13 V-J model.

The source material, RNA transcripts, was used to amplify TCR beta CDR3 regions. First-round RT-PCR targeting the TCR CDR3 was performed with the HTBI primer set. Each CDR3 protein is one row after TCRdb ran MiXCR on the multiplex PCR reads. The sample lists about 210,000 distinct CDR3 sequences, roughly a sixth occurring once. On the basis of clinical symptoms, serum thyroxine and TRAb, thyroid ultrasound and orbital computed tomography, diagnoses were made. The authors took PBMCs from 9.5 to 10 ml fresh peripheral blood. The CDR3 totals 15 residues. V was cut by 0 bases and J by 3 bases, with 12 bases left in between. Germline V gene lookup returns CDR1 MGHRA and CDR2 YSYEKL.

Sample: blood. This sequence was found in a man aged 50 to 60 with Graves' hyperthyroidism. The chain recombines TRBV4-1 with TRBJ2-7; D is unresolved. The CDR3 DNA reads TGCGCCAGCAGCCAAGATCTTGCGGAAGTCTACGAGCAGTACTTC. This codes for CASSQDLAEVYEQYF.